The T cell receptor beta chain under discussion was sequenced for a study of early T cells in non-severe SARS-CoV-2 infection. Study-level information: Bulk RNA taken from unsorted whole blood was sequenced, leaving chains unpaired. Study findings and constraints: CD4 and private specificities were missed by VDJdb matching, which favored anti-spike CD8 responses.

For this clonotype: Its antigen is not known.

The germline V and J ends were trimmed by 7 bases and 4 bases, with 26 bases remaining between them. The CDR3 loop spans 19 amino acids. In the library, individual cDNA molecules carried attached unique molecular identifiers. TCRdb called the 5' RACE reads again in MiXCR, with one record for every CDR3 protein. Among 56,000 or so distinct CDR3 sequences, 7% to 10% were seen once, and the ten largest hold around 4%. Sequenced: whole blood. The clonotype comes from an adult who was a healthcare worker with PCR-confirmed SARS-CoV-2 infection or an uninfected control (not recorded which). The chain combines TRBV12-3 or TRBV12-4 with TRBJ2-6, with D perhaps matching TRBD1 (5 bases). The CDR3 loop is CASTPIRGRDSAGANVLTF. CDR3 sequence (DNA): TGTGCCAGCACCCCCATTCGCGGCAGGGATAGTGCCGGGGCCAACGTCCTGACTTTC.